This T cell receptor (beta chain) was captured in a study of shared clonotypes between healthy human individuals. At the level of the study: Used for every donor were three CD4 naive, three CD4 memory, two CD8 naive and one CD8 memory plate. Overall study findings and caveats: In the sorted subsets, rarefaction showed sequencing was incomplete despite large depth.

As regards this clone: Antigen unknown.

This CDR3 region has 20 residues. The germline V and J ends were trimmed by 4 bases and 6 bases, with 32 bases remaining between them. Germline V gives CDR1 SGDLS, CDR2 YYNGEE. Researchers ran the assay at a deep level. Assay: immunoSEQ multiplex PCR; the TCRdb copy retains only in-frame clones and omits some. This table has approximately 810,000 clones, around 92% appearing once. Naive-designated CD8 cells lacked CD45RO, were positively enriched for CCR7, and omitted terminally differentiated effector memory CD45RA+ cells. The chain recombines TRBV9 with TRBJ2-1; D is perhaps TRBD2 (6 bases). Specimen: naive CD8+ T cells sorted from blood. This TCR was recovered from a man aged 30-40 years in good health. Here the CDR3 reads CASSLNTQPRSGERGNEQFF. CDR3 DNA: TGTGCCAGCAGCCTCAACACGCAGCCGAGATCGGGGGAAAGGGGCAATGAGCAGTTCTTC.